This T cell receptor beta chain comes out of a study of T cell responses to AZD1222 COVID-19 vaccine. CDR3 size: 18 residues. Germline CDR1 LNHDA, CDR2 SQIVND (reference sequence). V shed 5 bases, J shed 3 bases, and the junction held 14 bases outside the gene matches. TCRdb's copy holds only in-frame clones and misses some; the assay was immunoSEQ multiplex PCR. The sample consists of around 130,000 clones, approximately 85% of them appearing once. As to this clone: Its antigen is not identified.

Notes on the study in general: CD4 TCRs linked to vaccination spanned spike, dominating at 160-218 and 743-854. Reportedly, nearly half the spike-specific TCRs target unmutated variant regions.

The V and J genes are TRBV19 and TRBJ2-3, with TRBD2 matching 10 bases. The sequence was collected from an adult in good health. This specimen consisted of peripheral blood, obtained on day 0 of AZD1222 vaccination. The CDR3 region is CASSPDSGSGGFTDTQYF. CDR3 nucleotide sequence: TGTGCCAGTAGTCCGGACTCGGGTAGCGGGGGGTTTACAGATACGCAGTATTTT.